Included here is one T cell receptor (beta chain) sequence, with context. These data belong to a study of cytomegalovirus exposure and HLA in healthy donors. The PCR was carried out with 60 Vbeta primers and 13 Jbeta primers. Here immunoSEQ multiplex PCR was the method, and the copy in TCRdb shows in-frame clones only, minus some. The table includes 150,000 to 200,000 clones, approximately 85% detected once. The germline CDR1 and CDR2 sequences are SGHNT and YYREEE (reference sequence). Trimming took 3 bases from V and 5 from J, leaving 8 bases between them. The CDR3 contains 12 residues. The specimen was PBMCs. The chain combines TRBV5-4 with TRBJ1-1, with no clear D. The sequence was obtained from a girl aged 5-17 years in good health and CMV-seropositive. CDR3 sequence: CASSSRGTEAFF. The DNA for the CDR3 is TGTGCCAGCAGCTCTCGAGGGACTGAAGCTTTCTTT.